The rows below give T cell receptor beta chains drawn from one sample of a study of OX40 agonist ivuxolimab in advanced cancers. The protocol was immunoSEQ multiplex PCR, while the TCRdb copy is restricted to in-frame clones and leaves out a portion. The data show 23,000 or so clones, with nearly 85% seen just once and 6.5% to 9.5% held by the top ten. Sequenced material: CD4+ or CD8+ T cells sorted from blood, taken in a trial of the OX40 agonist ivuxolimab. These receptors were taken from an adult with an advanced solid tumor such as melanoma, head and neck, liver or kidney cancer. Both conserved end residues are part of each CDR3. D genes are given only for firm matches. Size values are once, few and many counts, or a class for expanded clones, and some rows have none.

V	D	size	J	DNA	CDR3
TRBV5-6	NA	NA	TRBJ1-1	TGTGCCAGCAGCTCCTACAGGGCTGAAGCTTTCTTT	CASSSYRAEAFF
TRBV2	TRBD2	once	TRBJ2-7	TGTGCCAGCAGAGAGACTAGCGGGGGGTCCTACTACGAGCAGTACTTC	CASRETSGGSYYEQYF
TRBV11-2	NA	NA	TRBJ2-3	TGTGCCAGCAGCTTATCTGGGCGCCCAGGGGTACTTAGTGCAGATACGCAGTATTTT	CASSLSGRPGVLSADTQYF
TRBV7-2	NA	NA	TRBJ2-1	TGTGCCAGCAGCGAACTCCGGTATGAGCAGTTCTTC	CASSELRYEQFF
TRBV5-6	NA	once	TRBJ1-2	TGTGCCAGCAGCCCGAAGCCGAACTATGGCTACACCTTC	CASSPKPNYGYTF
TRBV7-8	NA	NA	TRBJ2-7	TGTGCCAGCAGTGAACCCGGCCTGCGCGAGCAGTACTTC	CASSEPGLREQYF
TRBV7-9	TRBD1	NA	TRBJ2-7	TGTGCCAGCAGCTCTACTCAGGGGGCCTACGAGCAGTACTTC	CASSSTQGAYEQYF
TRBV9	NA	once	TRBJ2-3	TGTGCCAGCAGCGTCGGCGGGAAGAGTAACACAGATACGCAGTATTTT	CASSVGGKSNTDTQYF
TRBV19	NA	NA	TRBJ2-2	TGTGCCAGTAGGCGGACATCGAACACCGGGGAGCTGTTTTTT	CASRRTSNTGELFF
TRBV7-2	TRBD1	once	TRBJ2-7	TGTGCCAGCAGCTTAGTGGGGACAGGGACCTACTACGAGCAGTACTTC	CASSLVGTGTYYEQYF
TRBV6-5	NA	NA	TRBJ2-1	TGTGCCAGCAGTTACGGGGGTGAGCAGTTCTTC	CASSYGGEQFF
TRBV4-3	NA	NA	TRBJ1-4	TGCGCCAGCAGCCAGTCGGGGAGGCCGAATGAAAAACTGTTTTTT	CASSQSGRPNEKLFF
TRBV5-5	NA	once	TRBJ2-2	TGTGCCAGCAGCTTGGGGGCGAGGGTAGTGTCCGGGGAGCTGTTTTTT	CASSLGARVVSGELFF
TRBV27	NA	NA	TRBJ2-7	TGTGCCAGCAGTTTTGGCAATTACTACGAGCAGTACTTC	CASSFGNYYEQYF
TRBV7-7	NA	NA	TRBJ2-7	TGTGCCAGCAGCTTAGGTCCGAGCGCCGAGCAGTACTTC	CASSLGPSAEQYF
TRBV29-1	NA	NA	TRBJ2-3	TGCAGCGTTGGGGGGCCCCCACCTCCTCTCACAGATACGCAGTATTTT	CSVGGPPPPLTDTQYF
TRBV4-3	NA	NA	TRBJ2-7	TGCGCCAGCAGCCAAGACGGGGGGCACTACGAGCAGTACTTC	CASSQDGGHYEQYF
TRBV14	NA	NA	TRBJ2-3	TGTGCCAGCGCCCCCGGGGGTAGCACAGATACGCAGTATTTT	CASAPGGSTDTQYF
TRBV5-5	TRBD2	once	TRBJ2-3	TGTGCCAGCAGCCTAGCGACTAGCGGGGGAAACACAGATACGCAGTATTTT	CASSLATSGGNTDTQYF
TRBV7-2	NA	NA	TRBJ1-3	TGTGCCAGCAGCTCGACAGTACTCTCTGGAAACACCATATATTTT	CASSSTVLSGNTIYF
TRBV7-2	NA	NA	TRBJ2-7	TGTGCCAGCAGCTTAGGGAACTCCTACGAGCAGTACTTC	CASSLGNSYEQYF
TRBV13	NA	NA	TRBJ2-2	TGTGCCAGCAGCTTCTTGACGGACGGGGAGCTGTTTTTT	CASSFLTDGELFF
TRBV19	NA	NA	TRBJ1-5	TGTGCCAGTAGTATTGGGACTGTCCCTCAGCATTTT	CASSIGTVPQHF
TRBV4-3	NA	NA	TRBJ1-2	TGCGCCAGCAGCCAAGAAGGCGGCTATGGCTACACCTTC	CASSQEGGYGYTF
TRBV7-9	TRBD1	NA	TRBJ1-1	TGTGCCAGCAGTACTCCGGGACAGGGAAGGACTGAAGCTTTCTTT	CASSTPGQGRTEAFF
TRBV4-3	NA	few	TRBJ2-2	TGCGCCAGCAGCCACCTCAAGGGGGGTGGGGAGCTGTTTTTT	CASSHLKGGGELFF
TRBV9	NA	NA	TRBJ2-5	TGTGCCAGCAGCTTAGGGACCCCCCGGCCTGAGACCCAGTACTTC	CASSLGTPRPETQYF
TRBV7-6	NA	NA	TRBJ2-5	TGTGCCAGCAGCCGCATATGGGGGATCGAGACCCAGTACTTC	CASSRIWGIETQYF
TRBV28	NA	NA	TRBJ2-5	TGTGCCAGCAGATCAGACAGTCGCCCGGAGACCCAGTACTTC	CASRSDSRPETQYF
TRBV9	NA	NA	TRBJ2-7	TGTGCCAGCAGCGTAGGTTCGACCTACGAGCAGTACTTC	CASSVGSTYEQYF
TRBV6-4	TRBD2	few	TRBJ2-3	TGTGCCAGCAGTGACTCGGCCGGGGGGGCAGAAGATACGCAGTATTTT	CASSDSAGGAEDTQYF
TRBV7-9	NA	NA	TRBJ2-3	TGTGCCAGCAGCCGGTCGTCCAGGGGAAGCACAGATACGCAGTATTTT	CASSRSSRGSTDTQYF
TRBV11-3	NA	NA	TRBJ2-1	TGTGCCGGACATAATGAGCAGTTCTTC	CAGHNEQFF
TRBV11-2	NA	NA	TRBJ2-7	TGCGCCAGCAGCCAAGGTAGTGACCTTGGAGCCTACGAGCAGTACTTC	CASSQGSDLGAYEQYF
TRBV9	NA	NA	TRBJ2-1	TGTGCCAGCAGTGCGGATACCCTTCATCAGTTCTTC	CASSADTLHQFF
TRBV2	TRBD1	NA	TRBJ1-1	TGTGCCAGCAGGGAGGGACAGATGAACACTGAAGCTTTCTTT	CASREGQMNTEAFF
TRBV13	TRBD1	once	TRBJ1-2	TGTGCCAACTATGGTATCGGACAGGGGGCGTTTGGCTACACCTTC	CANYGIGQGAFGYTF
TRBV27	NA	NA	TRBJ1-1	TGTGCCAGCAGTTATAAGGGGAGGATGAACACTGAAGCTTTCTTT	CASSYKGRMNTEAFF
TRBV11-2	NA	once	TRBJ1-6	TGTGCCAGCAGCTTAGTTTCAGGTGCTTATAATTCACCCCTCCACTTT	CASSLVSGAYNSPLHF
TRBV18	NA	NA	TRBJ1-1	TGTGCCAGCTCACCCAGACGGGAGGTGAACACTGAAGCTTTCTTT	CASSPRREVNTEAFF
TRBV27	NA	NA	TRBJ2-7	TGTGCCAGCAGTTTGACCGGGAGTTACGAGCAGTACTTC	CASSLTGSYEQYF
TRBV9	NA	few	TRBJ2-1	TGTGCCAGCAGCGTAGGCATTGGTGGCAATGAGCAGTTCTTC	CASSVGIGGNEQFF
TRBV4-3	NA	once	TRBJ2-1	TGCGCCAGCAGCGAAAGCACCTACAATGAGCAGTTCTTC	CASSESTYNEQFF
TRBV10-3	TRBD1	NA	TRBJ2-7	TGTGCCATCAGTGTAGGGACAGGGGTGTACGAGCAGTACTTC	CAISVGTGVYEQYF
TRBV4-1	TRBD1	once	TRBJ1-5	TGCGCCAGCAGCCAAAAACAGGGGGCTTCCAATCAGCCCCAGCATTTT	CASSQKQGASNQPQHF